This TCR beta chain came from a study of regulatory T cells in long-lasting Graves disease. Stated time point: newly diagnosed GD, antithyroid drugs for less than 3 months. Scientists built the TCR library using RNA that was extracted from PBMCs. Arm-PCR of CDR3 regions and iRepertoire HTBI primers were used to build TCR beta libraries. TCRdb recomputed calls from the multiplex PCR reads with MiXCR, one row per CDR3 protein. The data hold a few hundred thousand distinct CDR3 sequences, with 12% observed a single time. This clonotype was recorded many times. The data were also submitted as part of a second study, on T cells in Graves' hyperthyroidism and ophthalmopathy. This second study notes: HTBI primers drove first-round RT-PCR of the TCR CDR3.

This receptor was identified in a woman between 18 and 29 years old with Graves disease. The sample was peripheral blood mononuclear cells (PBMCs), taken at new diagnosis, from a patient treated with antithyroid drugs.

The CDR3: CASSPGRDPYNEQFF. Here the CDR3 DNA reads TGTGCCAGCAGTCCCGGGAGGGACCCCTACAATGAGCAGTTCTTC. This chain joins TRBV6-1 and TRBJ2-1, with TRBD2 matching over 8 bases. CDR1 and CDR2 (germline): MNHNS, SASEGT. The CDR3 runs to 15 residues. V trimming: 5 bases; J trimming: 2 bases; junction bases outside the gene matches: 5.